Presented here are 11 T cell receptor beta chains from one specimen sequenced in a study of T-cell reconstitution after alpha-beta-depleted transplantation in children. Preparation of the TCRbeta library was carried out with unique molecular identifiers. TCRdb independently ran MiXCR on the PCR reads; one entry per CDR3 protein. The sample carries over 450,000 distinct CDR3 sequences, 8% to 11% recorded once. Sequencing used PBMCs, obtained before TCRalphabeta/CD19-depleted stem cell transplant. The receptor set was obtained from a child aged 2 to 10 with inherited bone marrow failure, due to receive a stem cell transplant.

This clonotype was recorded many times. This chain uses TRBV27 with TRBJ1-2; 10 positions agree with TRBD1. The V gene end was trimmed by 0 bases and the J gene end by 7 bases; junction bases not matched to a gene: 5. Germline CDR1 and CDR2: MNHEY and SMNVEV (reference sequence). The CDR3 is made up of 15 amino acids. The CDR3 loop reads CASSLSRQGAGGYTF. CDR3 nucleotide sequence: TGTGCCAGCAGTTTATCTCGACAGGGGGCTGGTGGCTACACCTTC.

This clonotype came up a few times. The rearrangement links TRBV27 to TRBJ2-1; 8 bases are shared with TRBD2. The germline V gene encodes CDR1 MNHEY and CDR2 SMNVEV (reference sequence). The CDR3 length is 14 residues. V was clipped by 6 bases and J by 4 bases; unmatched bases: 5. The CDR3, as DNA: TGTGCCAGCAGGGGACTAGGCGCGTACAATGAGCAGTTCTTC. This gives the protein CASRGLGAYNEQFF.

This clonotype showed up just a few times. The V and J genes are TRBV7-2 and TRBJ2-1; TRBD2 might be the D (6 bases). With 5 bases removed from V and 7 bases from J, the gap between germline ends came to 18 bases. This CDR3 has 15 residues. Germline CDR1 is SGHTA and CDR2 is FQGNSA. The CDR3 nucleotides read TGTGCCAGCAGCCCACGTCGGCACCGGGGGAATGAGCAGTTCTTC. This codes for CASSPRRHRGNEQFF.

This clonotype was seen many times. This chain links TRBV5-1 with TRBJ1-1, with 8 bases lining up with TRBD1. This CDR3 spans 20 amino acids. The V segment lost 4 bases and the J segment 1 base; nucleotides outside the gene matches: 21. Germline values: CDR1 SGHRS, CDR2 YFSETQ. DNA of the CDR3: TGCGCCAGCAGCAAGGACCGGACAGGGACGCTCACACAGGGGAACACTGAAGCTTTCTTT. Its protein is CASSKDRTGTLTQGNTEAFF.

The V and J genes are TRBV28 and TRBJ1-1, with D possibly TRBD1 on 5 matching bases. The ends were cut back, 0 bases at V and 0 bases at J, with 11 bases in the middle. The CDR3 loop spans 16 amino acids. CDR1 MDHEN and CDR2 SYDVKM come from the germline V gene. The CDR3 bases are TGTGCCAGCAGTTTATGGCTCCAGGGCGTGAACACTGAAGCTTTCTTT. This codes for CASSLWLQGVNTEAFF.

This clonotype was found once. The chain is built from TRBV2 and TRBJ1-2; D might be TRBD1 (6 bases). Germline values: CDR1 SNHLY, CDR2 FYNNEI. The CDR3 length is 12 residues. V lost 6 bases and J lost 6, with 11 bases in between. The CDR3 DNA follows: TGTGCCAGCAGCGGCAGGGGAAATGGCTACACCTTC. This translates into CASSGRGNGYTF.

V usage is TRBV30 and J usage is TRBJ2-2, with D perhaps matching TRBD1 or TRBD2 (6 bases each). V was clipped by 0 bases and J by 7 bases, with 15 bases between them. CDR1 is GTSNPN, CDR2 SVGIG, per germline (reference sequence). The CDR3 sequence is 15 residues long. This chain's CDR3 is CAWSVRRTAGGELFF. CDR3 DNA: TGTGCCTGGAGTGTAAGAAGGACAGCGGGCGGGGAGCTGTTTTTT.

The sample holds many counts of this clonotype. At one end, the junction sequence differs from germline, possibly due to a read error. The chain links TRBV27 to TRBJ2-2, with 11 bases matching TRBD2. The CDR3 is made up of 19 amino acids. Germline CDR1 reads MNHEY; CDR2 reads SMNVEV (reference sequence). CDR3 DNA sequence: TGTGCCAGCAGTTTAAATGGGGCTAGCGGGAGGACCAACACCCGGGAGCTGTTTTTT. Protein: CASSLNGASGRTNTRELFF.

Many counts were recorded for this clonotype. The rearrangement uses TRBV27 and TRBJ1-2; 8 nucleotides line up with TRBD1. The J segment lost 8 bases and the V segment lost 1 base, leaving 3 bases of the junction unmatched. There are 13 residues in the CDR3. The germline CDR1 and CDR2 sequences are MNHEY and SMNVEV (reference sequence). In DNA form, the CDR3 reads TGTGCCAGCAGTTTATACAGGGGGAAAGGCTACACCTTC. This translates into CASSLYRGKGYTF.

The table lists this clonotype with a few counts. V and J are TRBV28 and TRBJ2-3; 7 nucleotides match TRBD1. Germline lookup yields CDR1 MDHEN and CDR2 SYDVKM. V was pared by 6 bases and J by 2 bases, with 20 bases of the junction left unmatched. The CDR3 sequence is 19 residues long. The CDR3 nucleotides are TGTGCCAGCAGGGGGGTTTTAAGTCGGACAGGAGGCTACACAGATACGCAGTATTTT. This gives the protein CASRGVLSRTGGYTDTQYF. Full variable domain (outside the CDR3, taken from reference TRBV28 and TRBJ2-3): DVKVTQSSRYLVKRTGEKVFLECVQDMDHENMFWYRQDPGLGLRLIYFSYDVKMKEKGDIPEGYSVSREKKERFSLILESASTNQTSMYLCASRGVLSRTGGYTDTQYFGPGTRLTVL.

At least ten counts were recorded for this clonotype. The rearrangement uses TRBV20-1 and TRBJ1-2, with 9 bases lining up with TRBD1. The CDR3 extends over 14 amino acids. V lost 0 bases and J lost 3; bases outside the gene matches: 2. CDR1 is DFQATT and CDR2 is SNEGSKA in the germline V gene (reference sequence). The CDR3, as DNA: TGCAGTGCTAGAGACGGACAGGGGTACTATGGCTACACCTTC. This sequence encodes CSARDGQGYYGYTF.